This T cell receptor beta chain was observed in a study of T cell responses to AZD1222 COVID-19 vaccine. Study observations and caveats: In a largely white British group with more females than males, clonal diversity was possibly underestimated. Scientists sampled the repertoires only once the peak T cell response had passed. A reported finding is that nearly half of spike-specific TCRs target unmutated variant regions.

Notes on this clone: What it recognizes is unknown.

The repertoire was sequenced with immunoSEQ multiplex PCR; TCRdb's copy has only in-frame clones and lacks some. The table shows some 150,000 clones, with roughly 89% occurring only once. Germline CDR1 and CDR2: MNHEY and SVGAGI. Trimming took off 4 bases at V and 0 bases at J, with 10 bases between the two ends. This CDR3 contains 14 residues. The sample in question was peripheral blood, obtained on day 0 of AZD1222 vaccination. The V and J genes are TRBV6-5 and TRBJ2-7, with a weak D call TRBD1 (5 bases). The TCR was taken from an adult in good health. The CDR3 DNA reads TGTGCCAGCAGTTTGACAGAAAACTCCTACGAGCAGTACTTC. Protein: CASSLTENSYEQYF.